This TCR beta chain originates from a study of blood T cell repertoires in COVID-19. As originally analysed: Estimation of nucleated cell counts relied on the amplification of reference gene primers. This table comes from immunoSEQ multiplex PCR, and its TCRdb copy is limited to in-frame clones, with some not included. V and J calls and clone size are as listed in that table; D and trimming were resolved from the DNA. The sample consists of roughly 230,000 clones, about 90% of them appearing once. Patients from Seattle were sampled longitudinally, starting during active infection. Germline CDR1 LGHNA, CDR2 YNFKEQ. The CDR3 consists of 15 residues. Trimming took 1 base from V and 1 from J, leaving 11 bases between them.

Sequenced material: peripheral blood. This sequence joins TRBV4-2 and TRBJ2-7; D unclear. The sequence was obtained from a woman in her fifties or sixties with COVID-19, enrolled during active disease. CDR3 protein: CASSQAIFGSYEQYF. The CDR3 nucleotides are TGTGCCAGCAGCCAAGCAATCTTCGGGTCCTACGAGCAGTACTTC.